This TCR beta chain came from a study of shared clonotypes between healthy human individuals. Of note for this clone: Its antigen is undetermined.

Authors' analysis steps: ImmunoSEQ supplied junction-only sequences lacking quality scores, so filtering was different. Sequencing used immunoSEQ multiplex PCR; TCRdb keeps in-frame clones, though not all of them. The V and J calls and the clone size are those of that table, but D and trimming were determined from the DNA. The table has around 1 million clones, 76% seen once; the top ten hold roughly 1.5%. Overall study findings and caveats: The expectation was that sequencing depth would affect clonotype sharing among donors. The study found lower generation probabilities in non-shared clonotypes than in those shared by all four donors. Rarefaction showed that sequencing of sorted subsets was incomplete (despite large depth).

The CDR3 runs to 15 residues. J lost 2 bases, V lost 6 bases, and 5 bases had no gene match. Germline V gene sequence: CDR1 MGHRA, CDR2 YSYEKL. The rearrangement joins TRBV4-1 to TRBJ2-3; TRBD2 agrees at 10 bases. Input material: memory CD4+ T cells sorted from blood. Sample subset: CD45RA-negative fraction. This TCR was recovered from a man between 18 and 29 years old in good health. CDR3 in DNA: TGCGCCAGCAGTCGGACTAGCGGTAACACAGATACGCAGTATTTT. It encodes CASSRTSGNTDTQYF.